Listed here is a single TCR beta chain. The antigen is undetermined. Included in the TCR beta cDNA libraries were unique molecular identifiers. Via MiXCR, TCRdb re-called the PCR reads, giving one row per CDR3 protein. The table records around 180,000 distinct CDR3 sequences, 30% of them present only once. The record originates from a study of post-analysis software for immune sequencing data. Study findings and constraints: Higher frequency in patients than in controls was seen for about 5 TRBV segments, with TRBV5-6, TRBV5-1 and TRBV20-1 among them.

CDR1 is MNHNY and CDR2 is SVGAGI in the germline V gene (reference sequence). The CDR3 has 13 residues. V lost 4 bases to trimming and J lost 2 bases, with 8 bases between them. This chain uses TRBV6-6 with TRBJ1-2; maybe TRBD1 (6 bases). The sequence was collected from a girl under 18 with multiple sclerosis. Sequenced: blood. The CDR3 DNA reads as TGTGCCAGCAGTTCACAGGGAAACTATGGCTACACCTTC. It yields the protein CASSSQGNYGYTF.